Listed below are T cell receptor beta chains from one sample, sequenced in a study of blood T cell repertoires in COVID-19. Sequenced by immunoSEQ multiplex PCR; TCRdb stores in-frame clones only, minus some. Among about 54,000 clones listed, about nine tenths were seen once. The sample comprised peripheral blood. These receptors were collected from a woman aged 55-70 years with active or convalescent COVID-19. Both conserved end residues are part of each CDR3. Fields, in order: clone size, CDR3 length, D gene, J gene, V gene, CDR3 DNA, CDR3 protein. D genes are given only for firm matches. Clone size, where shown, is once, few, many, or a class for clones that have expanded.

clone size: NA; CDR3 length: 13; D gene: NA; J gene: TRBJ2-7; V gene: TRBV30; CDR3 DNA: TGTGCCTGGAGTTCTCAGGGACTCTACGAGCAGTACTTC; CDR3 protein: CAWSSQGLYEQYF
clone size: NA; CDR3 length: 14; D gene: TRBD1; J gene: TRBJ2-1; V gene: TRBV28; CDR3 DNA: TGTGCCAGCAGAAGACAGGGGAAATATCATGAGCAGTTCTTC; CDR3 protein: CASRRQGKYHEQFF
clone size: NA; CDR3 length: 13; D gene: NA; J gene: TRBJ1-6; V gene: TRBV9; CDR3 DNA: TGTGCCAGCAGCGAGGAGGTGGAATCACCCCTCCACTTT; CDR3 protein: CASSEEVESPLHF
clone size: NA; CDR3 length: 15; D gene: NA; J gene: TRBJ1-5; V gene: TRBV4-3; CDR3 DNA: TGCGCCAGCAGCCAAGAGGGCGGGAGCAATCAGCCCCAGCATTTT; CDR3 protein: CASSQEGGSNQPQHF
clone size: NA; CDR3 length: 15; D gene: TRBD1; J gene: TRBJ2-3; V gene: TRBV5-1; CDR3 DNA: TGCGCCAGCAGCTTGGTCGGGACAGTCACAGATACGCAGTATTTT; CDR3 protein: CASSLVGTVTDTQYF
clone size: once; CDR3 length: 18; D gene: NA; J gene: TRBJ2-3; V gene: TRBV15; CDR3 DNA: TGTGCCACCAGCAGACTCCCGTCGGCGGGACCTAGCACAGATACGCAGTATTTT; CDR3 protein: CATSRLPSAGPSTDTQYF
clone size: NA; CDR3 length: 13; D gene: NA; J gene: TRBJ1-5; V gene: TRBV19; CDR3 DNA: TGTGCCAGTAGTATAGAGCCGGGGCAGCCCCAGCATTTT; CDR3 protein: CASSIEPGQPQHF
clone size: NA; CDR3 length: 13; D gene: TRBD1; J gene: TRBJ2-3; V gene: TRBV7-2; CDR3 DNA: TGTGCCAGCAGCTTCGACCAGGGGGTCACGCAGTATTTT; CDR3 protein: CASSFDQGVTQYF
clone size: NA; CDR3 length: 14; D gene: TRBD1; J gene: TRBJ1-5; V gene: TRBV6-5; CDR3 DNA: TGTGCCAGCGGACCGGGACAGCGCAATCAGCCCCAGCATTTT; CDR3 protein: CASGPGQRNQPQHF
clone size: NA; CDR3 length: 12; D gene: NA; J gene: TRBJ2-7; V gene: TRBV19; CDR3 DNA: TGTGCCAGTAGCAACAGGGAAGGCGGGCAGTACTTC; CDR3 protein: CASSNREGGQYF
clone size: once; CDR3 length: 13; D gene: TRBD2; J gene: TRBJ2-1; V gene: TRBV5-1; CDR3 DNA: TGCGCCAGCAGCTTACTAGCGGACAATGAGCAGTTCTTC; CDR3 protein: CASSLLADNEQFF
clone size: NA; CDR3 length: 15; D gene: NA; J gene: TRBJ2-5; V gene: TRBV4-1; CDR3 DNA: TGCGCCAGCAGCCTTTTCCCCGGCCGAGGGGAGACCCAGTACTTC; CDR3 protein: CASSLFPGRGETQYF
clone size: NA; CDR3 length: 13; D gene: NA; J gene: TRBJ1-2; V gene: TRBV28; CDR3 DNA: TGTGCCAGCAGTTTAAGGGACAAGAGTGGCTACACCTTC; CDR3 protein: CASSLRDKSGYTF
clone size: NA; CDR3 length: 14; D gene: NA; J gene: TRBJ1-5; V gene: TRBV27; CDR3 DNA: TGTGCCAGCAGTTTATCGGGGGGGCGTCAGCCCCAGCATTTT; CDR3 protein: CASSLSGGRQPQHF
clone size: NA; CDR3 length: 14; D gene: NA; J gene: TRBJ1-5; V gene: TRBV28; CDR3 DNA: TGTGCCAGCAGTTCCCAGACAGTAATTCAGCCCCAGCATTTT; CDR3 protein: CASSSQTVIQPQHF
clone size: NA; CDR3 length: 17; D gene: NA; J gene: TRBJ2-7; V gene: TRBV28; CDR3 DNA: TGTGCCAGCAGTCCGCCCCCCAGGGTAAGGTCCCGCAGCGAGCAGTACTTC; CDR3 protein: CASSPPPRVRSRSEQYF